This entry lists 14 T cell receptor beta chains sequenced from one sample in a study of preoperative IRX-2 immunotherapy in early breast cancer. Produced via immunoSEQ multiplex PCR; TCRdb's table is partial and in-frame only. The sample includes some 59,000 clones, around 94% seen only once; the top ten take 1.5% to 2%. Treatment here: preoperative locoregional IRX-2 cytokine immunotherapy. The material was obtained from a patient treated with IRX-2 immunotherapy. These receptors all come from a human donor with breast cancer.

The chain combines TRBV9 with TRBJ2-1; D ambiguous. V was cut by 3 bases and J by 5 bases, with 12 bases left in between. Germline lookup yields CDR1 SGDLS and CDR2 YYNGEE. The CDR3 contains 14 residues. CDR3 bases: TGTGCCAGCAGCGGGGGTTACAAAGACAATGAGCAGTTCTTC. Its protein product is CASSGGYKDNEQFF.

The chain joins TRBV11-2 to TRBJ2-4; TRBD2 aligns across 7 bases. V lost 5 bases and J lost 8; bases outside the gene matches: 3. CDR3 length equals 12 residues. The germline CDR1 and CDR2 sequences are SGHAT and FQNNGV. The chain's CDR3 is CASSLGGDIQYF. The CDR3 DNA reads as TGTGCCAGCAGCCTGGGGGGGGACATTCAGTACTTC.

The V call is TRBV9, the J call TRBJ1-1; no reliable D call. CDR3 size: 17 residues. V lost 3 bases to trimming and J lost 1 base, with 19 bases between them. The germline V gene encodes CDR1 SGDLS and CDR2 YYNGEE. CDR3 in DNA: TGTGCCAGCAGCGCGACGGACGGCTACCAAGGGAACACTGAAGCTTTCTTT. This codes for CASSATDGYQGNTEAFF.

This clone turned up a few times. The chain uses TRBV18 and TRBJ2-2, with 10 bases fitting TRBD1. The CDR3 length is 15 residues. V dropped 6 bases and J dropped 6; count of bases not matched to a gene: 7. Germline CDR1 KGHSH, CDR2 LQKENI. CDR3 sequence: CASSPGQGHSGELFF. The DNA for the CDR3 is TGTGCCAGCTCGCCGGGACAGGGGCACTCCGGGGAGCTGTTTTTT.

The chain couples TRBV15 to TRBJ2-7, with no clear D. V was pared by 3 bases and J by 3 bases, with 6 bases between. The CDR3 covers 12 residues. Germline CDR1 is LNHNV and CDR2 is YYDKDF (reference sequence). The CDR3 bases are TGTGCCACCAGCAGGGACCTCTACGAGCAGTACTTC. It encodes CATSRDLYEQYF.

This chain links TRBV6-4 with TRBJ2-3; TRBD2 is a possible D gene (5 bases). Trimming removed 6 bases from V and 2 bases from J, with 15 bases in between. Germline values: CDR1 MRHNA, CDR2 SNTAGT. CDR3 size: 15 residues. The CDR3 sequence: CASSTLEAYTDTQYF. As DNA, the CDR3 is TGTGCCAGCAGCACCCTGGAGGCTTACACAGATACGCAGTATTTT.

CDR3 in amino acids: CAAGTSGTGEQYF. CDR3 DNA sequence: TGTGCCGCGGGAACTAGCGGGACTGGGGAGCAGTACTTC. The chain has TRBV19 and TRBJ2-7; 10 nucleotides line up with TRBD2. The CDR3 has 13 residues. From germline, CDR1 is LNHDA and CDR2 SQIVND (reference sequence). With V trimmed by 11 bases and J by 7 bases, 11 bases remained unmatched. The full variable domain, rest sourced from reference TRBV19 and TRBJ2-7, is DGGITQSPKYLFRKEGQNVTLSCEQNLNHDAMYWYRQDPGQGLRLIYYSQIVNDFQKGDIAEGYSVSREKKESFPLTVTSAQKNPTAFYLCAAGTSGTGEQYFGPGTRLTVT.

V and J are TRBV4-1 and TRBJ2-5; possible D gene TRBD1, 6 bases. The germline V gene has CDR1 MGHRA and CDR2 YSYEKL. The CDR3 extends over 17 amino acids. The V and J ends lost 2 bases and 2 bases respectively, with 18 bases between them. The CDR3 reads CASSQKWSGQGQETQYF. CDR3 in DNA: TGCGCCAGCAGCCAAAAGTGGTCGGGACAAGGGCAAGAGACCCAGTACTTC.

The chain is built from TRBV27 and TRBJ2-5, with 11 positions matching TRBD2. After removal of 4 bases from V and 1 base from J, the junction contained 2 bases not matched to a gene. Per the germline V gene, CDR1 is MNHEY and CDR2 is SMNVEV (reference sequence). The CDR3 totals 15 residues. The CDR3 nucleotides read TGTGCCAGCAGTTCGGGACTAGCGGCCCAAGAGACCCAGTACTTC. Its protein product is CASSSGLAAQETQYF.

V is TRBV7-2 and J is TRBJ2-7; D is possibly TRBD1 (7 bases). The length of the CDR3 is 15 residues. V was clipped by 5 bases and J by 3 bases, with 17 bases between them. Looked up from germline, CDR1 is SGHTA and CDR2 is FQGNSA. The CDR3 DNA reads as TGTGCCAGCAGCGCCCCAGGGGGAGGACGCTACGAGCAGTACTTC. Translated, it gives CASSAPGGGRYEQYF.

This rearrangement joins TRBV7-6 to TRBJ2-7; D uncertain. This CDR3 comprises 13 residues. The V end was cut by 0 bases, the J end by 4 bases, with 7 bases between. CDR1 and CDR2 (germline): SGHVS, FNYEAQ. The CDR3 DNA sequence: TGTGCCAGCAGCTTAGCGGGTCAGTACGAGCAGTACTTC. Translating gives CASSLAGQYEQYF.

The V and J genes are TRBV11-2 and TRBJ2-3; a weak D match, TRBD1 (5 bases). V was shortened by 1 base and J by 4 bases, with 12 bases between the two germline ends. Germline CDR1 and CDR2: SGHAT and FQNNGV. The CDR3 consists of 15 residues. The CDR3 DNA sequence: TGTGCCAGCAGCTTAGTTGGTAGGGGTCCAGATACGCAGTATTTT. This codes for CASSLVGRGPDTQYF. The full variable domain, rest sourced from reference TRBV11-2 and TRBJ2-3, is EAGVAQSPRYKIIEKRQSVAFWCNPISGHATLYWYQQILGQGPKLLIQFQNNGVVDDSQLPKDRFSAERLKGVDSTLKIQPAKLEDSAVYLCASSLVGRGPDTQYFGPGTRLTVL.

The rearrangement joins TRBV10-3 to TRBJ1-6; TRBD1 is a possible D gene (5 bases). Germline loops: CDR1 ENHRY, CDR2 SYGVKD. V lost 9 bases to trimming and J lost 6 bases, with 18 bases between them. CDR3 size: 15 residues. The CDR3 region has the DNA TGTGCCATTCCGGGGGGGAATGGAAGTAATTCACCCCTCCACTTT. It specifies CAIPGGNGSNSPLHF.

The V call is TRBV7-2, the J call TRBJ2-2; D gene uncertain. The CDR3 has 16 residues. V was pared by 5 bases and J by 5 bases, with 18 bases between. Germline CDR1 reads SGHTA; CDR2 reads FQGNSA. CDR3 sequence: CASSKGTNPTTGELFF. The CDR3 DNA sequence: TGTGCCAGCAGCAAAGGAACCAACCCTACGACCGGGGAGCTGTTTTTT.